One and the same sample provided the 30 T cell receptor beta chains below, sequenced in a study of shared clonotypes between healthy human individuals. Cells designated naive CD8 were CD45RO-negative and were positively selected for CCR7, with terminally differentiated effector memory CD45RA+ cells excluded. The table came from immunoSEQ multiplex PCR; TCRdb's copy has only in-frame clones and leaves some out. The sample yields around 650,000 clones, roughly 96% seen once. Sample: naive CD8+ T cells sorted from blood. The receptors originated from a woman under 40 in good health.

The CDR3 spells CASSEPHGVAETQYF. The CDR3 region has the DNA TGTGCCAGCAGTGAGCCCCACGGGGTTGCGGAGACCCAGTACTTC. The chain combines TRBV25-1 with TRBJ2-5, with D tentatively TRBD2 (5 bases). Germline CDR1 and CDR2: MGHDK and SYGVNS. The V end was cut by 3 bases, the J end by 5 bases, with 16 bases between. The CDR3 loop spans 15 amino acids.

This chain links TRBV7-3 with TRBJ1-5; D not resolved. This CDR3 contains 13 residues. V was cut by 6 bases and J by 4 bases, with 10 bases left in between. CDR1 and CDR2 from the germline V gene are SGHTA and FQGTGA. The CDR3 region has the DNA TGTGCCAGCAGTTCTGACTTTAATCAGCCCCAGCATTTT. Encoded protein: CASSSDFNQPQHF.

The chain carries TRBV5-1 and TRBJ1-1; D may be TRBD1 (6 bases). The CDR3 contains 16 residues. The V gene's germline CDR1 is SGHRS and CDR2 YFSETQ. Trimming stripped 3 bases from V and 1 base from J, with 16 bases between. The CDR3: CASSSGRTERNTEAFF. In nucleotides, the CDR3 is TGCGCCAGCAGCTCCGGACGGACAGAAAGGAACACTGAAGCTTTCTTT.

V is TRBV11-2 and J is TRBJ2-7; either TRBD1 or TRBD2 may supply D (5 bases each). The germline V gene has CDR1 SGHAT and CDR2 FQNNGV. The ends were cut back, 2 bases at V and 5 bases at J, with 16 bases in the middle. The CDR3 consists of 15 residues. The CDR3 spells CASSLRGAPMNEQYF. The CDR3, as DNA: TGTGCCAGCAGCTTAAGGGGAGCCCCCATGAACGAGCAGTACTTC.

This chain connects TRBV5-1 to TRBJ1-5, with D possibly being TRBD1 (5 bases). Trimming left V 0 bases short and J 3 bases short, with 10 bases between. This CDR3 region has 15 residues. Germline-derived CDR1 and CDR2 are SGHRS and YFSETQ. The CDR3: CASSLAGAFNQPQHF. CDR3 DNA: TGCGCCAGCAGCTTGGCCGGGGCCTTCAATCAGCCCCAGCATTTT.

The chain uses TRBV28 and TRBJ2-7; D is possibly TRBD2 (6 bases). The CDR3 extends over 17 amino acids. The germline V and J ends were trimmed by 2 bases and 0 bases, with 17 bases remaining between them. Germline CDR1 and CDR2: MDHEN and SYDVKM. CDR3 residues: CASSLPGLFSASYEQYF. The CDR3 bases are TGTGCCAGCAGTTTACCGGGACTCTTTTCGGCCTCCTACGAGCAGTACTTC.

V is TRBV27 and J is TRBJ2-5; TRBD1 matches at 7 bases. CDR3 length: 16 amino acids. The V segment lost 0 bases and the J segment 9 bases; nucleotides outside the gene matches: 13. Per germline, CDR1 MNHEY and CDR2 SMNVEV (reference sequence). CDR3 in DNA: TGTGCCAGCAGTTTATCGCCCGGGACAGAGCTGAAGGCCCAGTACTTC. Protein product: CASSLSPGTELKAQYF.

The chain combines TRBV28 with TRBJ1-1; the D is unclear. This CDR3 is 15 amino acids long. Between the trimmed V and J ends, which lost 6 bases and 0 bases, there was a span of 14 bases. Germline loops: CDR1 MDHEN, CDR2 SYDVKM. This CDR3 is CASRTLFGVNTEAFF. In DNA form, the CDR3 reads TGTGCCAGCAGGACCTTATTTGGGGTGAACACTGAAGCTTTCTTT.

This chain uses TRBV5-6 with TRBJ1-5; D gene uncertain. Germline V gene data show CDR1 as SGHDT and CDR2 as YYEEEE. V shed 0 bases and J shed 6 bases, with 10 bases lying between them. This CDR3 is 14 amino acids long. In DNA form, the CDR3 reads TGTGCCAGCAGCTTGGCCGGAGGGATTCAGCCCCAGCATTTT. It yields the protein CASSLAGGIQPQHF.

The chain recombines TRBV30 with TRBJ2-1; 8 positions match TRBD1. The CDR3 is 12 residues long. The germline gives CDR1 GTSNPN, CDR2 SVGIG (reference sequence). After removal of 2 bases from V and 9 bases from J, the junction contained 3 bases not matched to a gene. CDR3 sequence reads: CAWSPQGGEQFF. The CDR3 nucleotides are TGTGCCTGGAGTCCACAGGGGGGTGAGCAGTTCTTC.

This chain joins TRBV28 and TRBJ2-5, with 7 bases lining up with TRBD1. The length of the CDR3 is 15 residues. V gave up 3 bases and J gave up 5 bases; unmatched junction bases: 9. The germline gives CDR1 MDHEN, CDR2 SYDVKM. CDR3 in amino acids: CASSLTQGSGETQYF. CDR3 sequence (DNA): TGTGCCAGCAGTTTGACACAGGGGTCGGGGGAGACCCAGTACTTC.

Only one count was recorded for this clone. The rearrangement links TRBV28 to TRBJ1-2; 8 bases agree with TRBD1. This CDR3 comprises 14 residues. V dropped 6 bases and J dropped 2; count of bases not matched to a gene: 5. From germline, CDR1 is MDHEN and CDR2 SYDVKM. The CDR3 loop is CASRETGDNYGYTF. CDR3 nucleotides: TGTGCCAGCAGAGAGACAGGGGACAACTATGGCTACACCTTC.

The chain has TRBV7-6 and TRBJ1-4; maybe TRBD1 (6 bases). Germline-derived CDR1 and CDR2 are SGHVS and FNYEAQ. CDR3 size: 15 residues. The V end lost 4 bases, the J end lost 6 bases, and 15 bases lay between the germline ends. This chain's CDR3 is CASSWTGTSYEKLFF. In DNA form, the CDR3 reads TGTGCCAGCAGCTGGACCGGGACATCCTATGAAAAACTGTTTTTT.

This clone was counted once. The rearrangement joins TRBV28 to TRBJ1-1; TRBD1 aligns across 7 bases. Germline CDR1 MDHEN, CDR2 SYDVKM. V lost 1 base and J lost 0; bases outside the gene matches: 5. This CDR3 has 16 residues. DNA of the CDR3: TGTGCCAGCAGTTTATACGGGACAGCGATGAACACTGAAGCTTTCTTT. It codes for CASSLYGTAMNTEAFF.

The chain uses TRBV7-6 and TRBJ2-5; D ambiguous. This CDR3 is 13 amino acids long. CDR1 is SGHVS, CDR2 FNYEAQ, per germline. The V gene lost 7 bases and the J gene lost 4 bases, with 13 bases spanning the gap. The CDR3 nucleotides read TGTGCCAGCACCAAAACTCCCGGAGAGACCCAGTACTTC. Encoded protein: CASTKTPGETQYF.

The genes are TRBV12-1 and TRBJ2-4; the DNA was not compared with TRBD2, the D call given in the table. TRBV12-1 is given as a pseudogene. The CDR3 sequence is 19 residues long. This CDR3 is CASSFGLAVRLGGKNIQYF. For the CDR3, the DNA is TGTGCCAGCAGCTTTGGACTAGCGGTGCGACTGGGAGGCAAAAACATTCAGTACTTC.

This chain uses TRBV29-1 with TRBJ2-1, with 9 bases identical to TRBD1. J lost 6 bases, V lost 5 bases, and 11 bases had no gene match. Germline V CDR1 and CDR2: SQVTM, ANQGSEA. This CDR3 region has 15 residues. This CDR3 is CSVSTGTGTANEQFF. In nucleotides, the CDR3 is TGCAGCGTTTCTACCGGGACAGGGACAGCCAATGAGCAGTTCTTC.

CDR3 DNA: TGTGCCAGTAGTATAGTGTATTCGCAGTACCCGAACACTGAAGCTTTCTTT. Its translation: CASSIVYSQYPNTEAFF. The chain carries TRBV19 and TRBJ1-1; D is undetermined. Germline CDR1 and CDR2: LNHDA and SQIVND (reference sequence). With 1 base removed from V and 1 base from J, the gap between germline ends came to 16 bases. The CDR3 is 17 residues long.

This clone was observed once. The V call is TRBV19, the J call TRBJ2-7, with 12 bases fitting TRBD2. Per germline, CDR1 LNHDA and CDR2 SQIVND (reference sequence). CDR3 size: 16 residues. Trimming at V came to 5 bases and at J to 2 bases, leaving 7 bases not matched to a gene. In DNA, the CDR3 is TGTGCCAGTAGTGTCATACTAGCGGGAGGTGCCTACGAGCAGTACTTC. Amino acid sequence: CASSVILAGGAYEQYF.

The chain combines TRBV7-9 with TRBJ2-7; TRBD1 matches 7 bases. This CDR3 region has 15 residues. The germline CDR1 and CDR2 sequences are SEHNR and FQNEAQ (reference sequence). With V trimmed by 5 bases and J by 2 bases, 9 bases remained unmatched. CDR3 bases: TGTGCCAGCAGCGTTTGGACAGGAAAAACCTACGAGCAGTACTTC. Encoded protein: CASSVWTGKTYEQYF.

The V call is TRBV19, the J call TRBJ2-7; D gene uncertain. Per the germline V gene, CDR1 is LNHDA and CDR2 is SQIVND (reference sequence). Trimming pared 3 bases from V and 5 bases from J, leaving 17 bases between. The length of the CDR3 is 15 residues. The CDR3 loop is CASSIMADSPNEQYF. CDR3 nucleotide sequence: TGTGCCAGTAGTATTATGGCGGATTCTCCTAACGAGCAGTACTTC.

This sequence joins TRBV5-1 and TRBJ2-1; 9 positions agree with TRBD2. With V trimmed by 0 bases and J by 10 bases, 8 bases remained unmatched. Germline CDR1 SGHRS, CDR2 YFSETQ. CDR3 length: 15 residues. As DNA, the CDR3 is TGCGCCAGCAGCTTGGGAAGGCTAGCGGGATCGGAGCAGTTCTTC. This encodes CASSLGRLAGSEQFF.

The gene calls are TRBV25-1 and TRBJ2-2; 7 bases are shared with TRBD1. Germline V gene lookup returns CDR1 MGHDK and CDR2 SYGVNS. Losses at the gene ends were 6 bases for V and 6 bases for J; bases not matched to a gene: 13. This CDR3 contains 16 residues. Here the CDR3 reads CASSPPGQILPGELFF. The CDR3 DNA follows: TGTGCCAGCAGCCCCCCGGGACAGATCCTTCCCGGGGAGCTGTTTTTT. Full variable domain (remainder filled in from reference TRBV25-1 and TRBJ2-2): EADIYQTPRYLVIGTGKKITLECSQTMGHDKMYWYQQDPGMELHLIHYSYGVNSTEKGDLSSESTVSRIRTEHFPLTLESARPSHTSQYLCASSPPGQILPGELFFGEGSRLTVL.

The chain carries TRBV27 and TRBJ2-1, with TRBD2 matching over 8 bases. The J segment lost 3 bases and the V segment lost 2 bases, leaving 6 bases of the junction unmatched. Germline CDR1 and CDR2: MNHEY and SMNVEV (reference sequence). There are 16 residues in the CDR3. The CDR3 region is CASSLAAGVVYNEQFF. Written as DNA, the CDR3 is TGTGCCAGCAGTTTAGCAGCGGGAGTGGTCTACAATGAGCAGTTCTTC.

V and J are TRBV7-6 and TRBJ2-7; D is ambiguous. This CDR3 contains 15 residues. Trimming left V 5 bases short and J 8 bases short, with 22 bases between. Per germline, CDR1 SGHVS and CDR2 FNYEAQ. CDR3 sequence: CASSPMISDQEKQYF. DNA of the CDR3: TGTGCCAGCAGCCCCATGATTTCTGACCAGGAAAAGCAGTACTTC.

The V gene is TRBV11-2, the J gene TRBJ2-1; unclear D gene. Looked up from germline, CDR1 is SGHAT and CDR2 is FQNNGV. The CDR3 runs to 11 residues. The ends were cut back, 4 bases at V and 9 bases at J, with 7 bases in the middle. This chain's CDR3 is CASSSPGEQFF. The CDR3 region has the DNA TGTGCCAGCAGCTCGCCCGGTGAGCAGTTCTTC. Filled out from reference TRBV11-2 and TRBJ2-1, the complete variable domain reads EAGVAQSPRYKIIEKRQSVAFWCNPISGHATLYWYQQILGQGPKLLIQFQNNGVVDDSQLPKDRFSAERLKGVDSTLKIQPAKLEDSAVYLCASSSPGEQFFGPGTRLTVL.

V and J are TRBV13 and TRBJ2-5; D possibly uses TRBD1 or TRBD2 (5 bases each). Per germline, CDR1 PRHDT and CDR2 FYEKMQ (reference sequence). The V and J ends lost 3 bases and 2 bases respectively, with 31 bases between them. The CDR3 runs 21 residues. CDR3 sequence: CASSFINAPGTDNIGQETQYF. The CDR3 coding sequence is TGTGCCAGCAGCTTTATTAATGCCCCCGGGACGGATAATATTGGGCAAGAGACCCAGTACTTC.

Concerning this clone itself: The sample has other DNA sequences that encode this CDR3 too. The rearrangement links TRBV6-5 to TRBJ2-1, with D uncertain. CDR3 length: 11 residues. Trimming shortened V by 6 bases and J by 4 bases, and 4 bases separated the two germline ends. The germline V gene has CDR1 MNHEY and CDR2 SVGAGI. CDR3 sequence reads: CASSVYNEQFF. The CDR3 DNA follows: TGTGCCAGCAGCGTATACAATGAGCAGTTCTTC.

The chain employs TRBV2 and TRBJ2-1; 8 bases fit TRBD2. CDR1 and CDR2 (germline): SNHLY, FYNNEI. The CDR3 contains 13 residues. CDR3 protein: CAFSGRPYNEQFF. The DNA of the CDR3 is TGTGCTTTCAGCGGGAGACCCTACAATGAGCAGTTCTTC.

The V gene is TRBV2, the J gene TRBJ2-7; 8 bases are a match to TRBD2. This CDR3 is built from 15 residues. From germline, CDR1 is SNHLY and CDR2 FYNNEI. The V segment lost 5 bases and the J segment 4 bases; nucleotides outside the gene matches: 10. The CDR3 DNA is TGTGCCAGCAGTCCCGGGAGGGGGACAAGATACGAGCAGTACTTC. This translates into CASSPGRGTRYEQYF.